This T cell receptor (beta chain) was recovered during a study of technical replicates of blood from several donors. Germline CDR1 reads SNHLY; CDR2 reads FYNNEI. The CDR3 is 13 residues long. Trimming removed 8 bases from V and 6 bases from J, with 13 bases in between. Some clones are missing from TCRdb's copy, which holds only in-frame ones; the method was immunoSEQ multiplex PCR. Of tens of thousands of clones listed, about 94% were seen once; the top ten hold approximately 0.25%. This clone appeared a single time. The sequencing input was T cells isolated from PBMCs. The rearrangement links TRBV2 to TRBJ2-2; D is unclear. This receptor was identified in a human donor in good health. The CDR3 DNA sequence: TGTGCCAGCTCTGGTTTGGGCTCCGGGGAGCTGTTTTTT. It is translated as CASSGLGSGELFF.